Presented here are 28 T cell receptor beta chains from one specimen sequenced in a study of T cell repertoires in ileal Crohn's disease. The time point denotes: neoterminal ileum biopsy at postoperative endoscopy, about 6 months after surgery. The data were produced by immunoSEQ multiplex PCR, yet TCRdb's version contains in-frame clones alone and is incomplete. The sample lists 7,400 or so clones; around 70% were seen once. Sequenced material: ileal tissue. These receptors all come from an adult with Crohn's disease.

This clone was counted a few times. The V gene is TRBV25-1, the J gene TRBJ1-1; D may be TRBD1 (5 bases). The V gene's germline CDR1 is MGHDK and CDR2 SYGVNS. This CDR3 spans 12 amino acids. V was pared by 3 bases and J by 7 bases, with 9 bases between. The CDR3 reads CASSEGLGEAFF. DNA for the CDR3: TGTGCCAGCAGTGAGGGGCTGGGTGAAGCTTTCTTT.

This clone occurred a few times. The chain recombines TRBV5-6 with TRBJ2-3, with D perhaps matching TRBD2 (7 bases). The germline gives CDR1 SGHDT, CDR2 YYEEEE. This CDR3 is 16 amino acids long. V lost 0 bases and J 4 bases, leaving 15 bases between the germline ends. CDR3 sequence (DNA): TGTGCCAGCAGCTTGGCCAGAGGGAGGGGGGCAGATACGCAGTATTTT. Protein: CASSLARGRGADTQYF.

The CDR3 sequence is CASSLDHGTDEQFF. The CDR3 DNA sequence: TGTGCCAGCAGCTTAGATCACGGGACAGATGAGCAGTTCTTC. The chain couples TRBV11-3 to TRBJ2-1; 7 nucleotides agree with TRBD1. The CDR3 has 14 amino acids. CDR1 and CDR2 from the germline V gene are SGHNT and YENEEA. V lost 0 bases, J lost 8 bases, and 4 bases stayed unmatched.

The gene calls are TRBV4-3 and TRBJ2-7, with TRBD1 identical over 7 bases. Germline V gene data show CDR1 as LGHNA and CDR2 as YSLEER. CDR3 length: 15 residues. Unmatched junction bases numbered 5, after V lost 0 bases and J lost 3 bases. The CDR3 here is CASSQEVAGGYEQYF. CDR3 sequence (DNA): TGCGCCAGCAGCCAAGAAGTGGCAGGGGGCTACGAGCAGTACTTC.

This chain connects TRBV27 to TRBJ2-1; unclear D gene. This CDR3 has 13 residues. V was clipped by 6 bases and J by 7 bases, with 13 bases between them. From germline, CDR1 is MNHEY and CDR2 SMNVEV (reference sequence). CDR3 region: CASSPSRVNEQFF. The CDR3 DNA follows: TGTGCCAGCAGCCCCTCCCGAGTTAATGAGCAGTTCTTC.

The chain has TRBV5-6 and TRBJ2-5; 9 bases match TRBD2. CDR3 length: 14 amino acids. Germline trimming cut 5 bases from V and 5 bases from J; bases unmatched to any gene: 7. In germline, CDR1 is SGHDT, CDR2 YYEEEE. In DNA, the CDR3 is TGTGCCAGCAGGCGCGGGGGGGCTGGTGAGACCCAGTACTTC. Amino acid sequence: CASRRGGAGETQYF.

In this sample, this clone turned up a few times. This chain connects TRBV7-9 to TRBJ2-4; D is perhaps TRBD2 (7 bases). With 2 bases removed from V and 0 bases from J, the gap between germline ends came to 17 bases. The length of the CDR3 is 18 residues. The germline gives CDR1 SEHNR, CDR2 FQNEAQ (reference sequence). CDR3 nucleotides: TGTGCCAGCAGCTTATGGACAGCGGGATTTCTAGCCAAAAACATTCAGTACTTC. Encoded protein: CASSLWTAGFLAKNIQYF.

This rearrangement joins TRBV4-1 to TRBJ2-2; D remains unclear. Germline V CDR1 and CDR2: MGHRA, YSYEKL. V lost 3 bases, J lost 8 bases, and 10 bases lay in between. The CDR3 totals 13 residues. The CDR3 here is CASSHDVAGELFF. CDR3 sequence (DNA): TGCGCCAGCAGCCACGATGTGGCAGGGGAGCTGTTTTTT.

The V and J genes are TRBV7-3 and TRBJ1-2, with TRBD1 matching 9 bases. The germline CDR1 and CDR2 sequences are SGHTA and FQGTGA. V trimming: 5 bases; J trimming: 5 bases; junction bases outside the gene matches: 6. This CDR3 is built from 14 residues. The DNA of the CDR3 is TGTGCCAGCAGCATACGACAGGGGGTTTATGGCTACACCTTC. This gives the protein CASSIRQGVYGYTF. Supplemented by reference TRBV7-3 and TRBJ1-2, the full variable domain reads GAGVSQTPSNKVTEKGKYVELRCDPISGHTALYWYRQSLGQGPEFLIYFQGTGAADDSGLPNDRFFAVRPEGSVSTLKIQRTERGDSAVYLCASSIRQGVYGYTFGSGTRLTVV.

The chain has TRBV11-3 and TRBJ2-7; no definite D call. Trimming cost V 2 bases and J 2 bases, with 10 bases left between them. This CDR3 region has 14 residues. Germline loops: CDR1 SGHNT, CDR2 YENEEA. DNA for the CDR3: TGTGCCAGCAGCTTATTGCGGAGACCCTACGAGCAGTACTTC. It is translated as CASSLLRRPYEQYF.

V and J are TRBV29-1 and TRBJ2-1; 13 bases are shared with TRBD2. With V trimmed by 6 bases and J by 9 bases, 5 bases remained unmatched. Germline V gives CDR1 SQVTM, CDR2 ANQGSEA. The CDR3 totals 13 residues. CDR3 region: CSVTSGGAVEQFF. The CDR3 DNA follows: TGCAGCGTCACTAGCGGGGGGGCGGTTGAGCAGTTCTTC.

The rearrangement joins TRBV13 to TRBJ2-7, with D perhaps matching TRBD2 (5 bases). Between the trimmed V and J ends, which lost 8 bases and 2 bases, there was a span of 13 bases. Germline V gives CDR1 PRHDT, CDR2 FYEKMQ (reference sequence). This CDR3 comprises 13 residues. CDR3 DNA: TGTGCCAGCTCCCAAGCGGAGGCCTACGAGCAGTACTTC. Residues: CASSQAEAYEQYF.

The V and J genes are TRBV10-3 and TRBJ2-1; D is perhaps TRBD2 (6 bases). V was cut by 10 bases and J by 6 bases, with 13 bases left in between. Germline V gene lookup returns CDR1 ENHRY and CDR2 SYGVKD. The CDR3 runs to 12 residues. The CDR3 sequence is CATDSGSNEQFF. The CDR3 DNA sequence: TGTGCCACGGATAGCGGCTCCAATGAGCAGTTCTTC.

This clone occurred a few times. This chain connects TRBV7-8 to TRBJ2-1; 15 bases align to TRBD2. The germline gives CDR1 SGHVS, CDR2 FQNEAQ. J lost 9 bases, V lost 5 bases, and 8 bases had no gene match. The CDR3 length is 16 residues. The CDR3, as DNA: TGTGCCAGCAGCCCGGGACTAGCGGGGGGTACAAGTGAGCAGTTCTTC. This sequence encodes CASSPGLAGGTSEQFF.

The chain employs TRBV11-2 and TRBJ2-3; 11 nucleotides align to TRBD2. The CDR3 is 18 residues long. Germline loops: CDR1 SGHAT, CDR2 FQNNGV. Losses at the gene ends were 1 base for V and 5 bases for J; bases not matched to a gene: 11. CDR3 residues: CASSLGDLAGGPRDTQYF. The CDR3 bases are TGTGCCAGCAGCTTAGGGGACTTAGCGGGAGGGCCGCGAGATACGCAGTATTTT. Full variable domain (rest looked up from reference TRBV11-2 and TRBJ2-3): EAGVAQSPRYKIIEKRQSVAFWCNPISGHATLYWYQQILGQGPKLLIQFQNNGVVDDSQLPKDRFSAERLKGVDSTLKIQPAKLEDSAVYLCASSLGDLAGGPRDTQYFGPGTRLTVL.

J is TRBJ2-1 and V is TRBV19; the match to TRBD2 covers 16 bases. With 6 bases clipped from V and 9 bases from J, the junction kept 8 bases outside the gene matches. The CDR3 runs 16 residues. CDR1 and CDR2 from the germline V gene are LNHDA and SQIVND (reference sequence). The CDR3 DNA is TGTGCCAGTAGGACCCCGGGACTAGCGGGAGGGGGTGAGCAGTTCTTC. It translates to CASRTPGLAGGGEQFF.

The genes are TRBV29-1 and TRBJ1-1, with TRBD1 matching 7 bases. In germline, CDR1 is SQVTM, CDR2 ANQGSEA. This CDR3 comprises 12 residues. V shed 7 bases, J shed 5 bases, and the junction held 7 bases outside the gene matches. The CDR3 DNA is TGCAGCGCAGAACAGGGGCGGACTGAAGCTTTCTTT. Translated: CSAEQGRTEAFF.

This clone was detected a few times. V and J are TRBV11-2 and TRBJ1-6; perhaps TRBD1 as D (6 bases). Germline loops: CDR1 SGHAT, CDR2 FQNNGV. The germline V and J ends were trimmed by 5 bases and 18 bases, with 20 bases remaining between them. This CDR3 has 13 residues. The CDR3 DNA reads as TGTGCCAGCAGCCTGGGGGGGGCCCAGGTCAGCCACTTT. Its protein is CASSLGGAQVSHF.

This sequence joins TRBV6-1 and TRBJ2-7, with D perhaps matching TRBD1 (5 bases). Germline assignment: CDR1 MNHNS and CDR2 SASEGT. This CDR3 is built from 15 residues. Trimming took 4 bases from V and 3 from J, leaving 16 bases between them. This CDR3 reads CASSATGQSFYEQYF. CDR3 sequence (DNA): TGTGCCAGCAGTGCCACAGGTCAAAGCTTCTACGAGCAGTACTTC.

V is TRBV5-6 and J is TRBJ1-5; TRBD1 matches at 9 bases. The CDR3 totals 17 residues. Unmatched junction bases numbered 9, after V lost 0 bases and J lost 5 bases. In germline, CDR1 is SGHDT, CDR2 YYEEEE. The chain's CDR3 is CASSLGRQGVVDQPQHF. CDR3 nucleotides: TGTGCCAGCAGCTTGGGCCGACAGGGGGTAGTCGATCAGCCCCAGCATTTT.

The chain combines TRBV21-1 with TRBJ2-2; the table's D gene call, TRBD2, was not cross checked with the DNA. TRBV21-1 constitutes a pseudogene. The CDR3 totals 15 residues. This CDR3 reads CASSILAADTGELFF. The DNA of the CDR3 is TGTGCCAGCAGCATACTAGCGGCGGACACCGGGGAGCTGTTTTTT.

The chain has TRBV7-3 and TRBJ2-1, with D possibly matching TRBD1 (7 bases). The CDR3 totals 13 residues. Germline V lookup: CDR1 SGHTA, CDR2 FQGTGA. V shed 5 bases and J shed 12 bases, with 17 bases lying between them. This CDR3 is CASSQGQVGGQFF. In nucleotides, the CDR3 is TGTGCCAGCAGCCAAGGACAGGTCGGGGGGCAGTTCTTC.

This sequence joins TRBV11-2 and TRBJ2-3; 9 nucleotides match TRBD2. This CDR3 comprises 16 residues. Germline assignment: CDR1 SGHAT and CDR2 FQNNGV. After removal of 5 bases from V and 4 bases from J, the junction contained 10 bases not matched to a gene. CDR3 loop: CASSPSLAGTADTQYF. The CDR3 bases are TGTGCCAGCAGCCCTAGCCTAGCGGGAACCGCAGATACGCAGTATTTT.

This clone was seen only once. V usage is TRBV15 and J usage is TRBJ2-1; 10 bases are a match to TRBD1. V lost 9 bases and J lost 2; bases outside the gene matches: 4. This CDR3 contains 14 residues. Germline loops: CDR1 LNHNV, CDR2 YYDKDF (reference sequence). The CDR3 protein is CATGTGDTYNEQFF. As DNA, the CDR3 is TGTGCCACGGGGACAGGGGACACCTACAATGAGCAGTTCTTC.

The CDR3 is CASKPSGTSRLAGGRNEQFF. The CDR3 DNA follows: TGTGCCAGCAAGCCCTCTGGGACCTCTCGTCTAGCGGGAGGACGGAATGAGCAGTTCTTC. This chain uses TRBV2 with TRBJ2-1; the match to TRBD2 covers 11 bases. Germline values: CDR1 SNHLY, CDR2 FYNNEI. The CDR3 is 20 residues long. The junction had 24 bases not matched to a gene; V was cut back by 7 bases and J by 7 bases.

This clone showed up just once. V usage is TRBV7-2 and J usage is TRBJ2-7, with D perhaps TRBD1 (7 bases). Germline V gene lookup returns CDR1 SGHTA and CDR2 FQGNSA. This CDR3 has 14 residues. V lost 5 bases to trimming and J lost 2 bases, with 13 bases between them. CDR3 residues: CASSRRDSTYEQYF. CDR3 sequence (DNA): TGTGCCAGCAGCCGGAGGGACAGCACCTACGAGCAGTACTTC.

This clone was found once. This chain joins TRBV7-9 and TRBJ2-1; 10 positions match TRBD2. V shed 5 bases and J 9 bases; nucleotides not matched to a gene: 16. The germline gives CDR1 SEHNR, CDR2 FQNEAQ (reference sequence). The CDR3 sequence is 17 residues long. The CDR3 sequence: CASSPTKTSGLVGEQFF. The CDR3 DNA follows: TGTGCCAGCAGCCCAACTAAGACTAGCGGGCTGGTCGGTGAGCAGTTCTTC.

The rearrangement joins TRBV18 to TRBJ2-1, with unresolved D. The germline V gene has CDR1 KGHSH and CDR2 LQKENI. The CDR3 has 14 amino acids. V was shortened by 3 bases and J by 5 bases, with 11 bases between the two germline ends. This CDR3 is CASSPLTRNNEQFF. CDR3 sequence (DNA): TGTGCCAGCTCACCCCTGACAAGAAACAATGAGCAGTTCTTC.